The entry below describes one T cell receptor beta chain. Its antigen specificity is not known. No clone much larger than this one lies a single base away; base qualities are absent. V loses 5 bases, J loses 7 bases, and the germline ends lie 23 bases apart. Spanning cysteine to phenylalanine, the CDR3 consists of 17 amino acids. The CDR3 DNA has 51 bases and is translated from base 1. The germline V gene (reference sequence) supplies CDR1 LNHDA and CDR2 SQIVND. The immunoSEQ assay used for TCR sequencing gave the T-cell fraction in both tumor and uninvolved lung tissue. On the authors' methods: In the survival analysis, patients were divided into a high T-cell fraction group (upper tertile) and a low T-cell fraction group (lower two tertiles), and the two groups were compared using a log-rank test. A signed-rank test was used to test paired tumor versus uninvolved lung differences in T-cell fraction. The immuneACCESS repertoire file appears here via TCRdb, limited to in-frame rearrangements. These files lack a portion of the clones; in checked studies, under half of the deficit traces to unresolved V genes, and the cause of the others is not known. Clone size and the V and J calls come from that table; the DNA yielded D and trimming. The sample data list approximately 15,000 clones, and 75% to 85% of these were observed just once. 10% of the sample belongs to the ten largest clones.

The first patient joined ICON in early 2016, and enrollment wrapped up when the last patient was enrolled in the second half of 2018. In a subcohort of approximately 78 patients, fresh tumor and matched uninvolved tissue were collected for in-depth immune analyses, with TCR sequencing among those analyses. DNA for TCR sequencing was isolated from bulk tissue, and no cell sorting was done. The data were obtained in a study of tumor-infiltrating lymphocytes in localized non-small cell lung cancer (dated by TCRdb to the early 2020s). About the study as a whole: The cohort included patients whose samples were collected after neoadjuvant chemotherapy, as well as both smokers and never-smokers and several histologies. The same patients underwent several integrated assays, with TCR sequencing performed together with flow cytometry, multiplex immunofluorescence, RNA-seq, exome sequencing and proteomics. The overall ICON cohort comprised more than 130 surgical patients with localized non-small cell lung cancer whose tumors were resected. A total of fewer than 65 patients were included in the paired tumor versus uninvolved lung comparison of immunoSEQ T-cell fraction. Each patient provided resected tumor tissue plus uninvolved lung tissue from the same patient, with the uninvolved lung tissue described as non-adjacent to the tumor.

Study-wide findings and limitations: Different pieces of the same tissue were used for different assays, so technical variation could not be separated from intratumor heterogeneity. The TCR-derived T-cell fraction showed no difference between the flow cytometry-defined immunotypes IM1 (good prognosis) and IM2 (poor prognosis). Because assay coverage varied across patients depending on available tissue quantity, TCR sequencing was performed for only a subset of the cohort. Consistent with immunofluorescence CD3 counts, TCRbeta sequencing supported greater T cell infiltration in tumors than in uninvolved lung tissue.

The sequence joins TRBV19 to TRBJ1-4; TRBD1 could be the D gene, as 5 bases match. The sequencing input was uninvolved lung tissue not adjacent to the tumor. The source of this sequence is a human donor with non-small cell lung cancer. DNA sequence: TGTGCCAGTAGTCCTTATTTGACCGGGACGAGAGTTGAAAAACTGTTTTTT. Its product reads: CASSPYLTGTRVEKLFF.